A single sample is the source of the 5 T cell receptor beta chains below, sequenced in a study of blood T cell repertoires in COVID-19. The table came from immunoSEQ multiplex PCR; TCRdb's copy has only in-frame clones and leaves some out. The repertoire holds about 150,000 clones, around 79% seen once, with around 1.5% in the top ten. Sequenced material: peripheral blood. Source of these receptors: a man of 80 years or more with acute or convalescent COVID-19.

This chain joins TRBV9 and TRBJ1-1, with a weak D call TRBD1 (5 bases). CDR3 length equals 14 residues. Germline V gene lookup returns CDR1 SGDLS and CDR2 YYNGEE. Trimming stripped 0 bases from V and 5 bases from J, with 11 bases between. CDR3 sequence: CASSVGRAVTEAFF. The CDR3 nucleotides are TGTGCCAGCAGCGTAGGCAGGGCCGTAACTGAAGCTTTCTTT.

This chain connects TRBV15 to TRBJ2-1; 10 bases match TRBD1. Germline V CDR1 and CDR2: LNHNV, YYDKDF (reference sequence). J lost 8 bases, V lost 5 bases, and 12 bases had no gene match. The CDR3 has 16 amino acids. In DNA, the CDR3 is TGTGCCACCAGCCTTTACCGACAGGGGGCGTTGGATGAGCAGTTCTTC. The encoded protein is CATSLYRQGALDEQFF.

This clone was seen many times. The genes are TRBV24-1 and TRBJ1-5, with D unclear. The CDR3 contains 16 residues. V was cut by 3 bases and J by 5 bases, with 16 bases left in between. The germline V gene has CDR1 KGHDR and CDR2 SFDVKD. The CDR3 loop is CATSDRLEQPYQPQHF. The CDR3 DNA follows: TGTGCCACCAGTGATCGCCTCGAACAGCCATATCAGCCCCAGCATTTT.

This clone was recorded many times. The chain employs TRBV7-2 and TRBJ1-4; 8 bases align to TRBD1. The CDR3 totals 14 residues. Looked up from germline, CDR1 is SGHTA and CDR2 is FQGNSA. V lost 5 bases, J lost 8 bases, and 7 bases stayed unmatched. The CDR3: CASSQGQGREKLFF. In nucleotides, the CDR3 is TGTGCCAGCAGCCAAGGACAGGGACGAGAAAAACTGTTTTTT.

The chain has TRBV5-1 and TRBJ2-2; 7 nucleotides align to TRBD2. This CDR3 has 16 residues. The germline gives CDR1 SGHRS, CDR2 YFSETQ. J lost 4 bases, V lost 4 bases, and 10 bases had no gene match. CDR3 protein: CASSGSGAGGTGELFF. DNA for the CDR3: TGCGCCAGCAGCGGGAGCGGGGCCGGGGGCACCGGGGAGCTGTTTTTT.